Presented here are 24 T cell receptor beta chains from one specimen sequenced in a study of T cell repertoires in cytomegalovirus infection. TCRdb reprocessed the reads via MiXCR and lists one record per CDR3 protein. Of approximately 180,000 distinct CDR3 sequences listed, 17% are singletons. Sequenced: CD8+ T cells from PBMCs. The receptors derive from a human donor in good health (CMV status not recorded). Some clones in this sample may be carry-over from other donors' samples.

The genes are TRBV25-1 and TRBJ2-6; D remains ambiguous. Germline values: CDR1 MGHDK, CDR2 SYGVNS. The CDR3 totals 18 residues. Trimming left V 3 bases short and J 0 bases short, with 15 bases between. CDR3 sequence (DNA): TGTGCCAGCAGTGAGGCCAGTAATCGCCACTCTGGGGCCAACGTCCTGACTTTC. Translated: CASSEASNRHSGANVLTF.

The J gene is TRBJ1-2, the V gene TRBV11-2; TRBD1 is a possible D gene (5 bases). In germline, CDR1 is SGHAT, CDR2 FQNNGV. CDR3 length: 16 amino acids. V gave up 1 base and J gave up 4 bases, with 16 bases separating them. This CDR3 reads CASSLAGTPESYGYTF. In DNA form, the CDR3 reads TGTGCCAGCAGCTTAGCGGGGACTCCAGAATCCTATGGCTACACCTTC. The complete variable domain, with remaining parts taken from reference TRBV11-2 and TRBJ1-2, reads EAGVAQSPRYKIIEKRQSVAFWCNPISGHATLYWYQQILGQGPKLLIQFQNNGVVDDSQLPKDRFSAERLKGVDSTLKIQPAKLEDSAVYLCASSLAGTPESYGYTFGSGTRLTVV.

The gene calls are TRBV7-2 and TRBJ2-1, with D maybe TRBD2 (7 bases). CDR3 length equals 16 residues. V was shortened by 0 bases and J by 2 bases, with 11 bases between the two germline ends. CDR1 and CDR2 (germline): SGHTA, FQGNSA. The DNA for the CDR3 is TGTGCCAGCAGCTTAGCGGGGGGGCGCCCCTACAATGAGCAGTTCTTC. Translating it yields CASSLAGGRPYNEQFF.

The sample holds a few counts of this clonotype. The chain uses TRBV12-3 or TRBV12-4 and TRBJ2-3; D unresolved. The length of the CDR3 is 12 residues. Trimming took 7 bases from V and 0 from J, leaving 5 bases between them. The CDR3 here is CASTPSTDTQYF. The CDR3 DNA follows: TGTGCCAGCACCCCTAGCACAGATACGCAGTATTTT.

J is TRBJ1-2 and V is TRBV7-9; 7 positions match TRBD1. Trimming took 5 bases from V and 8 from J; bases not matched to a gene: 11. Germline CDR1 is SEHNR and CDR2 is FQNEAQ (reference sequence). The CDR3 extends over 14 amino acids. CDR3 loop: CASSQGQAVRGYTF. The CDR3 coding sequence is TGTGCCAGCAGCCAAGGACAGGCCGTTCGGGGCTACACCTTC. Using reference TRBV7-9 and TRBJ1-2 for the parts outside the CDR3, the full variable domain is DTGVSQNPRHKITKRGQNVTFRCDPISEHNRLYWYRQTLGQGPEFLTYFQNEAQLEKSRLLSDRFSAERPKGSFSTLEIQRTEQGDSAMYLCASSQGQAVRGYTFGSGTRLTVV.

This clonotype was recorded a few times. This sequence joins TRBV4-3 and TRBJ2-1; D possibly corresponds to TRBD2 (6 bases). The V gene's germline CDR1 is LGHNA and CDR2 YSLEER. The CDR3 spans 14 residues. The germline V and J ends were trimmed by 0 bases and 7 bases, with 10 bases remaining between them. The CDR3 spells CASSQESGANEQFF. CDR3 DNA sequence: TGCGCCAGCAGCCAAGAATCGGGAGCGAATGAGCAGTTCTTC.

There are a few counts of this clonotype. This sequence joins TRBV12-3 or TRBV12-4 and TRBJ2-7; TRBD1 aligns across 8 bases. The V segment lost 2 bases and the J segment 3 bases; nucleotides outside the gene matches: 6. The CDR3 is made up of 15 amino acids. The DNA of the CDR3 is TGTGCCAGCAGTTTACTGTGGACAGGGATCTACGAGCAGTACTTC. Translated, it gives CASSLLWTGIYEQYF.

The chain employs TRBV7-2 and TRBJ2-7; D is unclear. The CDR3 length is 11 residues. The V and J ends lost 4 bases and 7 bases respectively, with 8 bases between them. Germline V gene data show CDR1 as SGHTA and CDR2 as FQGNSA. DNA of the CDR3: TGTGCCAGCAGCTCGCGTTGGGAGCAGTACTTC. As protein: CASSSRWEQYF.

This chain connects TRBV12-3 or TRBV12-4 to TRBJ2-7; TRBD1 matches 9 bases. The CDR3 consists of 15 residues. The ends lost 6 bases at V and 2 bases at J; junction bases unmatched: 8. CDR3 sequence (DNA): TGTGCCAGCAGCCAGCCCGGGACAGGGACCTACGAGCAGTACTTC. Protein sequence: CASSQPGTGTYEQYF.

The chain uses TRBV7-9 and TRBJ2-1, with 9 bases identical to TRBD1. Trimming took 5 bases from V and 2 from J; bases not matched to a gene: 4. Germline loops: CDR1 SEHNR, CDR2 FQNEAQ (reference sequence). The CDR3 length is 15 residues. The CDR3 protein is CASSDRDRAYNEQFF. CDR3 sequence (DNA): TGTGCCAGCAGCGACCGGGACAGGGCCTACAATGAGCAGTTCTTC.

CDR3: CASTSPIRYYDNEQFF. CDR3 bases: TGTGCCAGCACCTCCCCGATCAGGTACTATGACAATGAGCAGTTCTTC. V usage is TRBV6-2 or TRBV6-3 and J usage is TRBJ2-1; no definite D call. The CDR3 is 16 residues long. The V gene's germline CDR1 is MNHEY and CDR2 SVGEGT. Trimming cost V 7 bases and J 5 bases, with 21 bases left between them.

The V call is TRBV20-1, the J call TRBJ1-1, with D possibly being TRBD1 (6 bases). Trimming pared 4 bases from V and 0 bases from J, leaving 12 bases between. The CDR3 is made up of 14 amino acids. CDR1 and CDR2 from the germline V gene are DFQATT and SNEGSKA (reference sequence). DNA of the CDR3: TGCAGTGCTACACCTAGGGGGATGAACACTGAAGCTTTCTTT. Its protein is CSATPRGMNTEAFF.

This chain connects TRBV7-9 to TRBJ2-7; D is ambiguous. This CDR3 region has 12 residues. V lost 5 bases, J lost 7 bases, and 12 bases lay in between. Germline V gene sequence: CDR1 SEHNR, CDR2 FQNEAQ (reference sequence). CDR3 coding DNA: TGTGCCAGCAGCCGATCTTCCGGAGAGCAGTACTTC. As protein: CASSRSSGEQYF.

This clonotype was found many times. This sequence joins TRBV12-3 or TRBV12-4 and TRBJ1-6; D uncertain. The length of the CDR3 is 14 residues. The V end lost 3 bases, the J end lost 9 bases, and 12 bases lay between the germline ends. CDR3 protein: CASSLDRQVSPLHF. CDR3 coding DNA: TGTGCCAGCAGTTTGGACCGCCAGGTTTCACCCCTCCACTTT.

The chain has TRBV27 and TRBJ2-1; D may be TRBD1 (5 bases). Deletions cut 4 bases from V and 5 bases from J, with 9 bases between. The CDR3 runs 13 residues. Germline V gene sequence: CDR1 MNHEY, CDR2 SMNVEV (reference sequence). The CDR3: CASSYQDNNEQFF. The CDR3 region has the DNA TGTGCCAGCAGTTATCAGGACAACAATGAGCAGTTCTTC.

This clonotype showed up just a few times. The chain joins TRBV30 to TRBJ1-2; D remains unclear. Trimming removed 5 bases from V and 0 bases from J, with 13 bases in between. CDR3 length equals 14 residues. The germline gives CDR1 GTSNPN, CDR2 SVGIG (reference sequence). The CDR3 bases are TGTGCCTGGGCCCCCCTAACTGCTAACTATGGCTACACCTTC. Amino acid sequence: CAWAPLTANYGYTF.

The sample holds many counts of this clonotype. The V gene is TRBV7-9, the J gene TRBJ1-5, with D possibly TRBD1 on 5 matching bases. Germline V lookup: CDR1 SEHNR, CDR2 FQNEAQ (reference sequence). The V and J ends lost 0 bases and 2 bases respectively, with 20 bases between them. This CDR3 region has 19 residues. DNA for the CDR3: TGTGCCAGCAGCTTAGCAGGGGACGCACACCTACGGCGCAATCAGCCCCAGCATTTT. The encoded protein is CASSLAGDAHLRRNQPQHF.

The CDR3 region is CASSPGTSSTDTQYF. CDR3 nucleotides: TGTGCCAGCAGCCCCGGGACATCCAGCACAGATACGCAGTATTTT. The chain is built from TRBV12-3 or TRBV12-4 and TRBJ2-3, with D possibly being TRBD1 (6 bases). The V and J ends lost 6 bases and 0 bases respectively, with 13 bases between them. The CDR3 has 15 amino acids.

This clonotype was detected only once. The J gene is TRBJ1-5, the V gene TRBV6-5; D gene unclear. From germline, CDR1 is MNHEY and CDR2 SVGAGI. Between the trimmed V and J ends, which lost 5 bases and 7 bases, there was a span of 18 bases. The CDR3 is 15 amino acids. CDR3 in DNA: TGTGCCAGCAGTCGAACCGCCCGGGCCGGCCAGCCCCAGCATTTT. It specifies CASSRTARAGQPQHF.

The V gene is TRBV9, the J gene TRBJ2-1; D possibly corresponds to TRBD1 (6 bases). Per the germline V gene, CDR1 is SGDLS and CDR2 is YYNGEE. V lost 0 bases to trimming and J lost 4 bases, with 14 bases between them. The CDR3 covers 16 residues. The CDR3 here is CASSVEQGWDYNEQFF. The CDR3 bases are TGTGCCAGCAGCGTAGAACAGGGTTGGGATTACAATGAGCAGTTCTTC.

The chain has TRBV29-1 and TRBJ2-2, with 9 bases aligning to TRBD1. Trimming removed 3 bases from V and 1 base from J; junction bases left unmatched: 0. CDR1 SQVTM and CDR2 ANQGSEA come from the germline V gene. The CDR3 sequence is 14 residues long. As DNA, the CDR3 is TGCAGCGTTGAGGGACAGGGGAACACCGGGGAGCTGTTTTTT. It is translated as CSVEGQGNTGELFF.

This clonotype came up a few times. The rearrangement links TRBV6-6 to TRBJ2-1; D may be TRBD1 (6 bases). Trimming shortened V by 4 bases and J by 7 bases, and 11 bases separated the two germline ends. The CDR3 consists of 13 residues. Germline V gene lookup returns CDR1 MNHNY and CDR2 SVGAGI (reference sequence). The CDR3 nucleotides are TGTGCCAGCAGTTGGGACAATCTTAATGAGCAGTTCTTC. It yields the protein CASSWDNLNEQFF.

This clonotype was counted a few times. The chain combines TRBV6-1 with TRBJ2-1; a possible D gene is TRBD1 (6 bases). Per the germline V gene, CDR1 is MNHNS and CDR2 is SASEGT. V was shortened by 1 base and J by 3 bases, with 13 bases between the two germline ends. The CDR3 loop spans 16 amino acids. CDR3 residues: CASSEGPGQLYNEQFF. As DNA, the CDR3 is TGTGCCAGCAGTGAAGGTCCAGGACAGCTCTACAATGAGCAGTTCTTC.

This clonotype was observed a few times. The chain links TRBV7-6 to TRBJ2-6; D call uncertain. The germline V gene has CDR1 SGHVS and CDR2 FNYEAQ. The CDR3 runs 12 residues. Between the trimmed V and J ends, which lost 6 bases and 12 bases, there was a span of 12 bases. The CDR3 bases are TGTGCCAGCAGTCGGACCGATTCCGTCCTGACTTTC. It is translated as CASSRTDSVLTF.